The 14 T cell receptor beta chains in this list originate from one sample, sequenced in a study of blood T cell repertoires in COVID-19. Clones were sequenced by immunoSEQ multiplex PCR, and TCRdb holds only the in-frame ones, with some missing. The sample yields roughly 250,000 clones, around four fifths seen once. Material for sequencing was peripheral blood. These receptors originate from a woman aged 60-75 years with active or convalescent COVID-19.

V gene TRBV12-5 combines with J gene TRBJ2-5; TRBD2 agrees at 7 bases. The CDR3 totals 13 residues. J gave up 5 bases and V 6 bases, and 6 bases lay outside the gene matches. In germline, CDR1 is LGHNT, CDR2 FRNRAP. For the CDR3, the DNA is TGTGCTAGTGGCCTTGGGAGGGTCGAGACCCAGTACTTC. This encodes CASGLGRVETQYF.

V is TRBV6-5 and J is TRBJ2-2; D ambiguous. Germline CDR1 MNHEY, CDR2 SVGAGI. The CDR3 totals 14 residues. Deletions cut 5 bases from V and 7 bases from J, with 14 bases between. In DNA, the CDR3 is TGTGCCAGCAGTACCCCCCGGGTCGGCGGGGAGCTGTTTTTT. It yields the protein CASSTPRVGGELFF.

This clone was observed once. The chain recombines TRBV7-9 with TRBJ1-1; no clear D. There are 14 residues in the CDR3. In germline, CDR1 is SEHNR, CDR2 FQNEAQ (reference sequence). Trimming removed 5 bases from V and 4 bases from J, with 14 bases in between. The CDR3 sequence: CASSVGGWGTEAFF. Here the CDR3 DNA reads TGTGCCAGCAGCGTGGGAGGGTGGGGCACTGAAGCTTTCTTT. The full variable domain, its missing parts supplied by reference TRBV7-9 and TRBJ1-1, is DTGVSQNPRHKITKRGQNVTFRCDPISEHNRLYWYRQTLGQGPEFLTYFQNEAQLEKSRLLSDRFSAERPKGSFSTLEIQRTEQGDSAMYLCASSVGGWGTEAFFGQGTRLTVV.

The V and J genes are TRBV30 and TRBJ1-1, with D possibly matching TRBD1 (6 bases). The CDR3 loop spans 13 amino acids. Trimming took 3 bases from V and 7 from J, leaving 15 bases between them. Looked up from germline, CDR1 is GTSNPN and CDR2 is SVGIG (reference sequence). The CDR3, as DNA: TGTGCCTGGAGCAGGGGTCAGCTCCTTGAAGCTTTCTTT. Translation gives CAWSRGQLLEAFF.

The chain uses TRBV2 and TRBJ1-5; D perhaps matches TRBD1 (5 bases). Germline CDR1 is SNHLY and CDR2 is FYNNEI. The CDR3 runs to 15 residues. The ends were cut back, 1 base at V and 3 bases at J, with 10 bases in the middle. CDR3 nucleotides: TGTGCCAGCAGTGAAGGACAGAGATACAATCAGCCCCAGCATTTT. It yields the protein CASSEGQRYNQPQHF.

CDR3 amino acids: CASSLFSTVANYGYTF. CDR3 DNA: TGTGCCAGCAGCTTGTTTAGCACGGTAGCTAACTATGGCTACACCTTC. V gene TRBV5-6 combines with J gene TRBJ1-2, with no clear D. CDR1 and CDR2 (germline): SGHDT, YYEEEE. Trimming took off 1 base at V and 0 bases at J, with 13 bases between the two ends. The CDR3 has 16 residues.

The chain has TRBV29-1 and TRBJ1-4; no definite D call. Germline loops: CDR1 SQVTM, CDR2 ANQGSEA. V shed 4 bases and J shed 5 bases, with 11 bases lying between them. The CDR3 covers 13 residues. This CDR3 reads CSVAGGLNEKLFF. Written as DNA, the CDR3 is TGCAGCGTTGCGGGTGGCTTGAATGAAAAACTGTTTTTT.

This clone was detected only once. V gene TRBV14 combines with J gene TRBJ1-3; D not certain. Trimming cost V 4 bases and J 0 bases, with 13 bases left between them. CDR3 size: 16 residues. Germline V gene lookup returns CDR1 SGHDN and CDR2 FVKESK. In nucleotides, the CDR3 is TGTGCCAGCAGCCGAGGACTCACGAGCTCTGGAAACACCATATATTTT. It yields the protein CASSRGLTSSGNTIYF.

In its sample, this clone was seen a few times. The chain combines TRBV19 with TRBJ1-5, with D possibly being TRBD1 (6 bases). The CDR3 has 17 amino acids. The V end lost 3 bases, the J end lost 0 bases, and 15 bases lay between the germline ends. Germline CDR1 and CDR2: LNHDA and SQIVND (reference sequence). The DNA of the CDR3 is TGTGCCAGTAGTATGGGCCGAAACAGGGCTAGCAATCAGCCCCAGCATTTT. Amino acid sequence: CASSMGRNRASNQPQHF. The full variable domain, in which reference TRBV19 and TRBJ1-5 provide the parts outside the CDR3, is DGGITQSPKYLFRKEGQNVTLSCEQNLNHDAMYWYRQDPGQGLRLIYYSQIVNDFQKGDIAEGYSVSREKKESFPLTVTSAQKNPTAFYLCASSMGRNRASNQPQHFGDGTRLSIL.

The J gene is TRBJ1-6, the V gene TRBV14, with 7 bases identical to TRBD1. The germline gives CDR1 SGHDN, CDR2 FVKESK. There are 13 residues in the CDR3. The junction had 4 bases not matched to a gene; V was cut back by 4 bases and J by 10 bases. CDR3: CASSRRGDSPLHF. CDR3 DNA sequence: TGTGCCAGCAGCCGCAGGGGGGACTCACCCCTCCACTTT.

DNA for the CDR3: TGTGCCAGCAGGGGGGGGACTAGCGGGCACACAGATACGCAGTATTTT. This translates into CASRGGTSGHTDTQYF. The J gene is TRBJ2-3, the V gene TRBV2, with 12 nucleotides matching TRBD2. V shed 6 bases, J shed 2 bases, and the junction held 6 bases outside the gene matches. CDR3 length: 16 residues. CDR1 is SNHLY, CDR2 FYNNEI, per germline.

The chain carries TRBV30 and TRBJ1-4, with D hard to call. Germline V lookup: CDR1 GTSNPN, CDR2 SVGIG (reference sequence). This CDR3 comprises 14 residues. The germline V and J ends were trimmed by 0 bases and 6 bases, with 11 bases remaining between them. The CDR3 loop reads CAWSVAGSHEKLFF. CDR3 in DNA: TGTGCCTGGAGTGTCGCCGGGAGCCATGAAAAACTGTTTTTT.

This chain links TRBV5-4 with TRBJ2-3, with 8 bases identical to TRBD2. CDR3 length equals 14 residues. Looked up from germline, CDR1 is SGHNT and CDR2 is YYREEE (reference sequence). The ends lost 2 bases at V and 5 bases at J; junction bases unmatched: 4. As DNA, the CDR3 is TGTGCCAGCAGCTTCGCGGGGGGTGAAGATACGCAGTATTTT. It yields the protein CASSFAGGEDTQYF.

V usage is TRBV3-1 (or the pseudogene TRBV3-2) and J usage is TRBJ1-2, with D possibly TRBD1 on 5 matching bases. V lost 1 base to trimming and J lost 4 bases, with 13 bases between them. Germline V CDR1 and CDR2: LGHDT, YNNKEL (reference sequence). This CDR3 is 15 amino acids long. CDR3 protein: CASSQVGVGGYGYTF. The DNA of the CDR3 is TGTGCCAGCAGCCAAGTTGGGGTGGGGGGCTATGGCTACACCTTC.